These 15 T cell receptor beta chains came from one sample sequenced in a study of OX40 agonist ivuxolimab in advanced cancers. Data came from immunoSEQ multiplex PCR; TCRdb stores just in-frame clones and leaves some out. The sample contains tens of thousands of clones, about 82% of which appear only once. This specimen was CD4+ or CD8+ T cells sorted from blood, taken in a trial of the OX40 agonist ivuxolimab. Every receptor here comes from an adult with an advanced solid tumor such as melanoma, head and neck, liver or kidney cancer.

In this sample, this clone turned up once. This chain joins TRBV12-5 and TRBJ2-5; no clear D. The germline gives CDR1 LGHNT, CDR2 FRNRAP. This CDR3 comprises 13 residues. V gave up 3 bases and J gave up 0 bases, with 5 bases separating them. The CDR3 nucleotides are TGTGCTAGTGGTTTTGTCTACCAAGAGACCCAGTACTTC. It translates to CASGFVYQETQYF.

J is TRBJ1-2 and V is TRBV18, with a tentative D call TRBD1 (5 bases). Germline V gene sequence: CDR1 KGHSH, CDR2 LQKENI. The CDR3 totals 13 residues. Trimming shortened V by 2 bases and J by 7 bases, and 11 bases separated the two germline ends. The CDR3 region is CASSPGAGIGYTF. In nucleotides, the CDR3 is TGTGCCAGCTCACCAGGGGCCGGGATTGGCTACACCTTC. The full variable domain, in which reference TRBV18 and TRBJ1-2 provide the parts outside the CDR3, is NAGVMQNPRHLVRRRGQEARLRCSPMKGHSHVYWYRQLPEEGLKFMVYLQKENIIDESGMPKERFSAEFPKEGPSILRIQQVVRGDSAAYFCASSPGAGIGYTFGSGTRLTVV.

This chain connects TRBV7-2 to TRBJ2-5; 7 bases map to TRBD2. CDR3 length equals 16 residues. Germline values: CDR1 SGHTA, CDR2 FQGNSA. J gave up 3 bases and V 5 bases, and 12 bases lay outside the gene matches. For the CDR3, the DNA is TGTGCCAGCAGCCCCTCGGGGGGTTGGAGCAAAGAGACCCAGTACTTC. Translating gives CASSPSGGWSKETQYF.

The chain recombines TRBV7-6 with TRBJ1-1, with 7 bases fitting TRBD1. Germline V lookup: CDR1 SGHVS, CDR2 FNYEAQ. The CDR3 runs to 14 residues. V trimming: 5 bases; J trimming: 5 bases; junction bases outside the gene matches: 8. CDR3 sequence (DNA): TGTGCCAGCAGCCCGTCAGGGGGTAGAACTGAAGCTTTCTTT. Protein: CASSPSGGRTEAFF.

The chain has TRBV11-3 and TRBJ2-7; 8 nucleotides align to TRBD1. CDR1 and CDR2 from the germline V gene are SGHNT and YENEEA. The CDR3 spans 17 residues. Trimming removed 4 bases from V and 4 bases from J; junction bases left unmatched: 15. The CDR3 region is CASSYIETRQGAYEQYF. CDR3 coding DNA: TGTGCCAGCAGCTACATTGAGACACGTCAGGGGGCTTACGAGCAGTACTTC.

The chain employs TRBV19 and TRBJ1-5; 8 bases are a match to TRBD1. Germline CDR1 LNHDA, CDR2 SQIVND (reference sequence). There are 17 residues in the CDR3. V gave up 3 bases and J gave up 3 bases; unmatched junction bases: 10. The CDR3 is CASSMTGTGYLNQPQHF. The CDR3 bases are TGTGCCAGTAGTATGACCGGGACAGGATATCTCAATCAGCCCCAGCATTTT.

The chain uses TRBV20-1 and TRBJ1-4; no definite D call. The germline CDR1 and CDR2 sequences are DFQATT and SNEGSKA (reference sequence). The V and J ends lost 5 bases and 10 bases respectively, with 11 bases between them. This CDR3 spans 11 amino acids. The CDR3 nucleotides read TGCAGTGCTCAAGGACTGGGAAAACTGTTTTTT. It specifies CSAQGLGKLFF.

V gene TRBV6-5 combines with J gene TRBJ1-2; D not resolved. The CDR3 sequence is 16 residues long. The germline gives CDR1 MNHEY, CDR2 SVGAGI. V was cut by 2 bases and J by 8 bases, with 21 bases left in between. The CDR3 is CASSYPRPGGRWGYTF. CDR3 DNA sequence: TGTGCCAGCAGTTACCCGAGACCTGGCGGGAGGTGGGGCTACACCTTC.

The V call is TRBV7-3, the J call TRBJ2-1; 8 bases fit TRBD2. V was clipped by 3 bases and J by 12 bases; unmatched bases: 10. The CDR3 runs to 14 residues. Germline CDR1 SGHTA, CDR2 FQGTGA. The CDR3 DNA sequence: TGTGCCAGCAGCTTCTCGGGGGGGGCCTCAGGGCAGTTCTTC. Protein product: CASSFSGGASGQFF.

This clone was recorded once. This chain links TRBV15 with TRBJ1-5; tentatively, D is TRBD1 (5 bases). Germline assignment: CDR1 LNHNV and CDR2 YYDKDF (reference sequence). The CDR3 length is 18 residues. V shed 3 bases and J shed 7 bases, with 25 bases lying between them. The CDR3 is CATSRSTGRRPGIQPQHF. The CDR3 DNA reads as TGTGCCACCAGCAGGTCTACAGGTCGGCGACCGGGCATCCAGCCCCAGCATTTT.

The sample holds one count of this clone. This sequence joins TRBV5-8 and TRBJ2-1; TRBD1 is a possible D gene (5 bases). Trimming removed 4 bases at V and 9 bases at J, with 11 bases between. CDR3 length equals 12 residues. Germline CDR1 and CDR2: SGHTS and YDEGEE. CDR3 coding DNA: TGTGCCAGCAGCCTCGCAGGGTTTGAGCAGTTCTTC. Its protein is CASSLAGFEQFF.

This clone was counted once. J is TRBJ2-2 and V is TRBV9, with 12 bases that match TRBD2. This CDR3 has 18 amino acids. V was clipped by 5 bases and J by 0 bases; unmatched bases: 8. CDR1 and CDR2 from the germline V gene are SGDLS and YYNGEE. CDR3 DNA sequence: TGTGCCAGCAGAGTCATAACTAGCGGGGGGACGAACACCGGGGAGCTGTTTTTT. Its protein is CASRVITSGGTNTGELFF. Combining the CDR3 with reference TRBV9 and TRBJ2-2 gives the whole variable domain DSGVTQTPKHLITATGQRVTLRCSPRSGDLSVYWYQQSLDQGLQFLIQYYNGEERAKGNILERFSAQQFPDLHSELNLSSLELGDSALYFCASRVITSGGTNTGELFFGEGSRLTVL.

J is TRBJ1-2 and V is TRBV18, with 7 bases matching TRBD1. Germline lookup yields CDR1 KGHSH and CDR2 LQKENI. The CDR3 totals 16 residues. Germline trimming cut 6 bases from V and 5 bases from J; bases unmatched to any gene: 15. The CDR3 region is CASSLTKPGQLYGYTF. The CDR3, as DNA: TGTGCCAGCTCCCTAACCAAACCGGGACAGTTATATGGCTACACCTTC.

The CDR3 nucleotides are TGTGCCAGCAGCTTAGGACAGCGGCAGTTCTTC. Translating it yields CASSLGQRQFF. This sequence joins TRBV7-9 and TRBJ2-1; tentatively, D is TRBD1 (5 bases). The CDR3 is made up of 11 amino acids. V shed 1 base and J shed 12 bases, with 7 bases lying between them. The germline CDR1 and CDR2 sequences are SEHNR and FQNEAQ (reference sequence).

The chain carries TRBV4-2 and TRBJ1-3, with 10 bases that match TRBD1. V trimming: 3 bases; J trimming: 0 bases; junction bases outside the gene matches: 5. The CDR3 is 17 amino acids. Germline assignment: CDR1 LGHNA and CDR2 YNFKEQ. This CDR3 is CASSQPGQGNSGNTIYF. The DNA for the CDR3 is TGTGCCAGCAGCCAGCCGGGACAGGGGAACTCTGGAAACACCATATATTTT.